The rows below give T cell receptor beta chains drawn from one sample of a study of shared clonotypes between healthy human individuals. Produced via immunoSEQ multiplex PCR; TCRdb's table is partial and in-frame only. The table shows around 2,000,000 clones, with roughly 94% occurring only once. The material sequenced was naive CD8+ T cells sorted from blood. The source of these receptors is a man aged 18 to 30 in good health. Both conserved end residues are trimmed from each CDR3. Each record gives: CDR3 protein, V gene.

CDR3aa: ASSEAAGRENAQF
v_gene: TRBV6-1

CDR3aa: ASSQVGVGNEQF
v_gene: TRBV4-1

CDR3aa: SVRQGNEQY
v_gene: TRBV29-1

CDR3aa: ASSLAPGRSYEQY
v_gene: TRBV5-6

CDR3aa: AIKDEGETYEQY
v_gene: TRBV10-3

CDR3aa: ASSSYLSPSYEQY
v_gene: TRBV27

CDR3aa: ASSTGTGTYEQY
v_gene: TRBV9

CDR3aa: ASSPSEVYPGELF
v_gene: TRBV27

CDR3aa: SVEGEGRLTEAF
v_gene: TRBV29-1

CDR3aa: ASSGTGGTDTQY
v_gene: TRBV9

CDR3aa: SVVAGYEQY
v_gene: TRBV29-1

CDR3aa: SVEAGTGGHEQY
v_gene: TRBV29-1

CDR3aa: ASSYGAGGPSEQF
v_gene: TRBV6-5

CDR3aa: ASSDGTGMGEQY
v_gene: TRBV10-1

CDR3aa: ASSLEYGGQGPY
v_gene: TRBV11-2

CDR3aa: ASSEGGLAVSYEQY
v_gene: TRBV6-1

CDR3aa: ASSPGQGGTNTEAF
v_gene: TRBV7-9

CDR3aa: ASSVLPGTGDYEQY
v_gene: TRBV7-2

CDR3aa: ASSLVGGGAETQY
v_gene: TRBV11-2

CDR3aa: SVEFGSTDTQY
v_gene: TRBV29-1

CDR3aa: ASSLLDEQF
v_gene: TRBV11-2

CDR3aa: ASSLGLGRGGGELF
v_gene: TRBV13